The entry that follows covers one T cell receptor (beta chain) sequence. The antigen remains undetermined. In TCRdb, the 5' RACE reads were re-called with MiXCR into one record per CDR3 protein. In the table there are 400,000 to 600,000 distinct CDR3 sequences, approximately 20% of which are singletons. The entry originates in a study of identical twins. Overall study results and limits: In beta out-of-frame sequences, the excess sharing between twins was weaker. For zero-insertion analyses, partial confounding could come from invariant MAIT and iNKT cells. Interpretation of the results relied on cross-sectional statistical analysis and not on following the same donors.

The CDR3 runs to 16 residues. The ends were cut back, 7 bases at V and 1 base at J, with 19 bases in the middle. The germline V gene encodes CDR1 MDHEN and CDR2 SYDVKM. A further study also used this sample, focusing on yellow fever vaccine responses in identical twins.

The receptor comes from a woman aged 18 to 35 in good health. The V and J genes are TRBV28 and TRBJ1-1; D perhaps matches TRBD1 (5 bases). Sequencing used CD4+ T cells sorted from blood. DNA for the CDR3: TGTGCCAGCACTTTGAGGGGAATCCGCGCGAACACTGAAGCTTTCTTT. This translates into CASTLRGIRANTEAFF.